These T cell receptor beta chains were read from a single sample in a study of CD8+ T cells in alopecia areata. The protocol was immunoSEQ multiplex PCR, while the TCRdb copy is restricted to in-frame clones and leaves out a portion. The table lists 150,000 or so clones, around 47% of them singletons, with 6.5% to 7.5% in the top ten. What was sequenced was CD4+ T cells sorted from blood. All receptors derive from a human donor with alopecia areata. Both conserved end residues are part of each CDR3. Each record gives: clone size, J gene, V gene, D gene, CDR3 DNA, CDR3 protein. The D gene is left open where the match is weak. Clone size is stated in some rows and not others, as once, few, many or a class when expanded.

>-|TRBJ2-5|TRBV7-3|TRBD1
TGTGCCAGCAGCCCCTCTGGCAGGGGGCATGGAGAGACCCAGTACTTC
CASSPSGRGHGETQYF
>-|TRBJ2-7|TRBV6-6|TRBD2
TGTGCCAGCCAAGCGGGAGGCTCCTACGAGCAGTACTTC
CASQAGGSYEQYF
>-|TRBJ1-3|TRBV27|-
TGTGCCAGCAGTCGCAAAGGGGGATTTGGAAACACCATATATTTT
CASSRKGGFGNTIYF
>-|TRBJ2-4|TRBV6-6|-
TGTGCCAGCACCCGCGACGGCAAAAACATTCAGTACTTC
CASTRDGKNIQYF
>-|TRBJ2-3|TRBV5-1|-
TGCGCCAGCAGCCTTGAGGATACGCAGTATTTT
CASSLEDTQYF
>-|TRBJ2-3|TRBV29-1|-
TGCAGCGTTGACAACAACACAGATACGCAGTATTTT
CSVDNNTDTQYF
>-|TRBJ1-1|TRBV25-1|-
TGTGCCAGCAGTGTATCAGACACGAACACTGAAGCTTTCTTT
CASSVSDTNTEAFF
>-|TRBJ2-5|TRBV19|-
TGTGCCAGTAGTATGCGACAAGAGACCCAGTACTTC
CASSMRQETQYF
>few|TRBJ2-1|TRBV5-1|-
TGCGCCAGCAGCTTCGTGGGCGCCGACAATGAGCAGTTCTTC
CASSFVGADNEQFF
>-|TRBJ1-5|TRBV28|-
TGTGCCAGCAGTCAGACAGGAGCTCGGATCAATCAGCCCCAGCATTTT
CASSQTGARINQPQHF
>-|TRBJ2-3|TRBV29-1|TRBD1
TGCAGCGCCCGAGGTGAAGCAGGGGGCTGGATAGATACGCAGTATTTT
CSARGEAGGWIDTQYF
>-|TRBJ2-6|TRBV2|TRBD1
TGTGCCAGCAGCCGGGACAGGGGGCGCGTGGCCAACGTCCTGACTTTC
CASSRDRGRVANVLTF
>-|TRBJ1-2|TRBV7-9|-
TGTGCCAGCAGCCAAGGGGCTTCTAACTATGGCTACACCTTC
CASSQGASNYGYTF
>-|TRBJ1-2|TRBV28|-
TGTGCCAGCAGTTCCCGGGACCCAAACTATGGCTACACCTTC
CASSSRDPNYGYTF
>few|TRBJ2-3|TRBV5-1|-
TGCGCCAGCAGCTTTGAGAACACAGATACGCAGTATTTT
CASSFENTDTQYF
>-|TRBJ2-7|TRBV27|TRBD2
TGTGCCAGCGGCCGGGCTAGCGGACAATACGAGCAGTACTTC
CASGRASGQYEQYF
>-|TRBJ2-7|TRBV6-5|-
TGTGCCACCACGACCGGGACAACGTACGAGCAGTACTTC
CATTTGTTYEQYF
>-|TRBJ2-3|TRBV15|-
TGTGCCACCAGCAGAGGAGGCGGCACAGATACGCAGTATTTT
CATSRGGGTDTQYF